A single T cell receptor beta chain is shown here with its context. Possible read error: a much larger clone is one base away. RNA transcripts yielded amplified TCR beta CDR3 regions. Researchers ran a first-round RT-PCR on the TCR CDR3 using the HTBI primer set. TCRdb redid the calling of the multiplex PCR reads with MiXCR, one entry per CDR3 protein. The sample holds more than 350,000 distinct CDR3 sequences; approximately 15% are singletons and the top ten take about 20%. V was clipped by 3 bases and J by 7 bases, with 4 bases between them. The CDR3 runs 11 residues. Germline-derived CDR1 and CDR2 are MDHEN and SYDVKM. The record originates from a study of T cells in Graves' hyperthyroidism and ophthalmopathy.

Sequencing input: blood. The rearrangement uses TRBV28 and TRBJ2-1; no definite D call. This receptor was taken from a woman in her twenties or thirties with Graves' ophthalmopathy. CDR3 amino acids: CASSFANEQFF. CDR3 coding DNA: TGTGCCAGCAGTTTCGCGAATGAGCAGTTCTTC.